The clone carrying this T cell receptor beta chain occurred once. Repertoires were generated with immunoSEQ multiplex PCR, while TCRdb's copy carries only in-frame clones and drops some. Here the sample spans roughly 18,000 clones, more than 75% being singletons. V was trimmed by 3 bases and J by 0 bases, leaving 8 bases between them. Germline V gene sequence: CDR1 SGHVS, CDR2 FQNEAQ. The CDR3 sequence is 14 residues long. This entry comes from a study of T cell changes during pregnancy in multiple sclerosis. The chain recombines TRBV7-8 with TRBJ1-1; tentative D call: TRBD1 (6 bases). The sample consisted of CD8+ T cells from peripheral blood mononuclear cells, taken after pregnancy. This TCR derives from a female donor with multiple sclerosis, enrolled in a pregnancy study. The CDR3 DNA is TGTGCCAGCAGCTTCAACAGGGTGAACACTGAAGCTTTCTTT. Protein product: CASSFNRVNTEAFF.